By proportion, the clone carrying this T cell receptor beta chain is medium-sized. Its specificity is not known. This beta chain represents an off-target read in a library built for alpha chains; its size is of limited meaning. The sample originates from a study of spatial heterogeneity in lung cancer. Study background: The study consistently detected more beta-chain than alpha-chain sequences. Study-level results: Expanded intratumoral alpha and beta TCR counts tracked tumor mutation counts.

All TCR cDNA molecules were individually tagged with a unique molecular identifier. Via MiXCR, TCRdb re-called the 5' RACE reads, giving one row per CDR3 protein. The sample holds roughly 8,000 distinct CDR3 sequences, more than 6.5% seen once. Indicated time point: sample taken at primary tumor resection. Untreated early-stage non-small cell lung cancer patients, some 70 in total, were the donors. Unsorted tumor, nontumor lung tissue or cryopreserved PBMC supplied the whole RNA. The CDR3 is 13 residues long. V was cut by 4 bases and J by 4 bases, with 12 bases left in between. The germline V gene encodes CDR1 SGHDT and CDR2 YYEEEE.

The sequence derives from a female donor with early-stage non-small cell lung cancer. Specimen: lung tumor tissue, collected at surgery. V gene TRBV5-6 combines with J gene TRBJ2-7, with D possibly matching TRBD1 (6 bases). The CDR3 DNA sequence: TGTGCCAGCAGCAGGGGGAAGGCGTACGAGCAGTACTTC. It translates to CASSRGKAYEQYF.